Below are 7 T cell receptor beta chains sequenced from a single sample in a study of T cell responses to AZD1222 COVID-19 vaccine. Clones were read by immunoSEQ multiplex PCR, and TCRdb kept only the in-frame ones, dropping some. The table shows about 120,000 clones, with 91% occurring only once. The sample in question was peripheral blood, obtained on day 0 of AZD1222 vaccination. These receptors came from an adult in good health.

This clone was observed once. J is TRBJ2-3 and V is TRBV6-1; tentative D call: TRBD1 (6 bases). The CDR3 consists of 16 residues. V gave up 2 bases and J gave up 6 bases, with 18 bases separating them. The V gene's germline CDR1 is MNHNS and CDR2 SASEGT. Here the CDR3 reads CASSERLHREMDTQYF. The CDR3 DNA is TGTGCCAGCAGTGAACGACTACACAGGGAGATGGATACGCAGTATTTT.

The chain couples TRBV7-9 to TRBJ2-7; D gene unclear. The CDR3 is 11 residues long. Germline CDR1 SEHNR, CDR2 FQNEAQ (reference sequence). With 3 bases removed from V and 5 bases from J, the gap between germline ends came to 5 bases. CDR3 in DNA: TGTGCCAGCAGCTTTTTACACGAGCAGTACTTC. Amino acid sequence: CASSFLHEQYF.

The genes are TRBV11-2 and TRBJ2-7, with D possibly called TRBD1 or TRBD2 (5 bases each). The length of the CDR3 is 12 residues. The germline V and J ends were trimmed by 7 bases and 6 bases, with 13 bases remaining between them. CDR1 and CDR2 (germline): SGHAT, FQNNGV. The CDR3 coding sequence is TGTGCCAGCACCCCCGGGACGGTCGAGCAGTACTTC. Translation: CASTPGTVEQYF.

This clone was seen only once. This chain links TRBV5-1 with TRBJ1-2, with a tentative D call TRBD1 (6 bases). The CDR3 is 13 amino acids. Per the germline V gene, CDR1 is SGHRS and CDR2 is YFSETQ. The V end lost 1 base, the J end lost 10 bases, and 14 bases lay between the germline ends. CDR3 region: CASSLSGGGSYTF. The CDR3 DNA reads TGCGCCAGCAGCTTGTCGGGGGGCGGCTCCTACACCTTC.

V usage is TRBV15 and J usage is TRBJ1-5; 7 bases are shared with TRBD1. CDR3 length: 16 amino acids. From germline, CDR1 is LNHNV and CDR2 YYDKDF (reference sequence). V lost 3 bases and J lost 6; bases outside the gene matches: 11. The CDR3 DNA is TGTGCCACCAGCAGCCCCCAAGGGGGCGGCGGTCAGCCCCAGCATTTT. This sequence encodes CATSSPQGGGGQPQHF.

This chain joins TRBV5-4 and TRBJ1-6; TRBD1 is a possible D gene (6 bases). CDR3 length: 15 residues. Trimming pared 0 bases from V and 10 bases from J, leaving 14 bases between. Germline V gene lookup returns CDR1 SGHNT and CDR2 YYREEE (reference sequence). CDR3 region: CASSLEGGGRSPLHF. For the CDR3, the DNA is TGTGCCAGCAGCTTGGAAGGTGGGGGCAGGTCACCCCTCCACTTT.

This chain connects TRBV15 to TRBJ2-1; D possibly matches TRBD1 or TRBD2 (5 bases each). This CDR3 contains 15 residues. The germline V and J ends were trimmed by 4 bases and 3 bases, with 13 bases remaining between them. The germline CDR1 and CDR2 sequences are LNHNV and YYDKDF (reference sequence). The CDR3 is CATSKNRDHYNEQFF. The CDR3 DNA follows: TGTGCCACCAGCAAAAACCGGGACCACTACAATGAGCAGTTCTTC.